Given below is one TCR beta chain in context. The target antigen is unknown. The sample belongs to a study of T cells in Graves' hyperthyroidism and ophthalmopathy. Findings and caveats of the study: Model predictions of ophthalmopathy came a median roughly 6.7 months before onset.

There were TCR beta CDR3 regions amplified from RNA transcripts. RT-PCR in the first round (using the HTBI primer set) targeted the TCR CDR3. TCRdb recomputed calls from the multiplex PCR reads with MiXCR, one row per CDR3 protein. In the table there are approximately 300,000 distinct CDR3 sequences, roughly 19% of which are singletons. Ophthalmopathy patients had moderate-to-severe active disease, CAS ≥3, NOSPECS ≥4, and disease duration under 3 months. Thyroid ultrasound, orbital computed tomography, clinical symptoms, and serum thyroxine and TRAb underpinned diagnoses. Sequencing was done on a sample of blood. This receptor was identified in a man aged 45-60 years with Graves' ophthalmopathy.

CDR3 coding DNA: TGTGCCAGCAGTTTCGGCAGGGCGAACACTGAAGCTTTCTTT. Its protein product is CASSFGRANTEAFF. The rearrangement uses TRBV6-1 and TRBJ1-1; D is possibly TRBD1 (5 bases). The V gene lost 5 bases and the J gene lost 1 base, with 11 bases spanning the gap. In germline, CDR1 is MNHNS, CDR2 SASEGT. The CDR3 totals 14 residues.